These 31 T cell receptor beta chains were sequenced from one sample in a study of T cells in Graves' hyperthyroidism and ophthalmopathy. The source material, RNA transcripts, was used to amplify TCR beta CDR3 regions. TCR CDR3 underwent first-round RT-PCR with the HTBI primer set. TCRdb used MiXCR to reprocess the multiplex PCR reads, holding one entry per CDR3 protein. The table shows about 260,000 distinct CDR3 sequences, with roughly 22% occurring only once. Sequencing was done on a sample of blood. The receptors were gathered from a man aged 25-45 years with Graves' ophthalmopathy.

This clonotype showed up many times. The chain couples TRBV3-1 to TRBJ2-1; D unresolved. This CDR3 region has 15 residues. Germline V gene data show CDR1 as LGHDT and CDR2 as YNNKEL (reference sequence). Trimming cost V 3 bases and J 4 bases, with 13 bases left between them. The CDR3 sequence: CASSHRRSMYNEQFF. For the CDR3, the DNA is TGTGCCAGCAGCCACCGCCGGTCGATGTACAATGAGCAGTTCTTC.

The V and J genes are TRBV5-1 and TRBJ2-1; 8 bases are a match to TRBD2. Germline V gives CDR1 SGHRS, CDR2 YFSETQ. V was pared by 4 bases and J by 6 bases, with 9 bases of the junction left unmatched. CDR3 length equals 15 residues. The CDR3 is CASSKSGSGGNEQFF. CDR3 DNA sequence: TGCGCCAGCAGCAAAAGCGGGAGCGGAGGCAATGAGCAGTTCTTC.

The V and J genes are TRBV11-1 and TRBJ2-1, with TRBD2 matching 14 bases. Trimming cost V 5 bases and J 0 bases; bases outside gene matches: 6. There are 18 residues in the CDR3. The germline V gene encodes CDR1 SGHAT and CDR2 FQDESV (reference sequence). The CDR3 protein is CASSGGLAGVVSYNEQFF. The CDR3 DNA reads TGTGCCAGCAGCGGGGGACTAGCGGGAGTCGTCTCCTACAATGAGCAGTTCTTC.

The V gene is TRBV20-1, the J gene TRBJ1-5, with 11 bases fitting TRBD1. The CDR3 consists of 18 residues. From germline, CDR1 is DFQATT and CDR2 SNEGSKA (reference sequence). Trimming took 0 bases from V and 0 from J; bases not matched to a gene: 7. CDR3 in amino acids: CSARDIGQGAYSNQPQHF. CDR3 sequence (DNA): TGCAGTGCTAGAGATATAGGACAGGGGGCCTATAGCAATCAGCCCCAGCATTTT.

The sample holds many counts of this clonotype. The chain has TRBV3-1 and TRBJ1-1; D call uncertain. The V end lost 5 bases, the J end lost 6 bases, and 16 bases lay between the germline ends. The CDR3 totals 14 residues. Germline CDR1 LGHDT, CDR2 YNNKEL (reference sequence). The CDR3 sequence is CASSSRTSIPEAFF. CDR3 bases: TGTGCCAGCAGCTCGCGGACTTCGATCCCTGAAGCTTTCTTT.

In this sample, this clonotype turned up a few times. The chain uses TRBV7-8 and TRBJ2-1; TRBD2 agrees at 9 bases. CDR3 length equals 16 residues. With V trimmed by 1 base and J by 5 bases, 6 bases remained unmatched. Germline lookup yields CDR1 SGHVS and CDR2 FQNEAQ. CDR3 loop: CASSLEGTSWNNEQFF. The CDR3 DNA follows: TGTGCCAGCAGCTTAGAGGGGACTAGCTGGAACAATGAGCAGTTCTTC.

This sequence joins TRBV6-1 and TRBJ1-1; 8 nucleotides agree with TRBD1. The CDR3 spans 14 residues. The J segment lost 8 bases and the V segment lost 2 bases, leaving 7 bases of the junction unmatched. The V gene's germline CDR1 is MNHNS and CDR2 SASEGT. CDR3 DNA sequence: TGTGCCAGCAGTGAACTCGGACAGGGTCGGGAAGCTTTCTTT. Translation gives CASSELGQGREAFF.

J is TRBJ2-7 and V is TRBV7-2, with D possibly TRBD1 on 6 matching bases. This CDR3 is 15 amino acids long. Germline CDR1 and CDR2: SGHTA and FQGNSA. V was clipped by 4 bases and J by 3 bases, with 16 bases between them. The CDR3 reads CASSSSDSYYYEQYF. DNA of the CDR3: TGTGCCAGCAGCTCCTCGGACAGCTACTACTACGAGCAGTACTTC.

This clonotype appeared once. The V gene is TRBV18, the J gene TRBJ1-3, with a weak D call TRBD1 (6 bases). The germline V gene has CDR1 KGHSH and CDR2 LQKENI. The CDR3 extends over 14 amino acids. V lost 4 bases to trimming and J lost 4 bases, with 11 bases between them. The CDR3 DNA reads TGTGCCAGCTCACAGACAGGAGAAGGAAACACCATATATTTT. Amino acids: CASSQTGEGNTIYF.

This chain links TRBV5-1 with TRBJ2-3; 10 bases are shared with TRBD2. J was trimmed by 4 bases and V by 6 bases; bases with no gene match: 14. Germline V gene lookup returns CDR1 SGHRS and CDR2 YFSETQ. The CDR3 is made up of 17 amino acids. CDR3 protein: CASTPGLIAGGADTQYF. The CDR3 DNA sequence: TGCGCCAGCACCCCGGGCCTAATAGCGGGAGGAGCAGATACGCAGTATTTT.

This clonotype was observed many times. The V gene is TRBV2, the J gene TRBJ1-1; the D gene is possibly TRBD1 (6 bases). Per the germline V gene, CDR1 is SNHLY and CDR2 is FYNNEI. V gave up 4 bases and J gave up 1 base, with 7 bases separating them. This CDR3 is built from 13 residues. The CDR3 sequence: CASSADRNTEAFF. In nucleotides, the CDR3 is TGTGCCAGCAGTGCGGACAGGAACACTGAAGCTTTCTTT.

V gene TRBV11-1 combines with J gene TRBJ2-2, with D possibly being TRBD2 (6 bases). V lost 5 bases and J lost 5, with 21 bases in between. This CDR3 spans 17 amino acids. Germline CDR1 is SGHAT and CDR2 is FQDESV (reference sequence). CDR3 residues: CASSIFGWREETGELFF. CDR3 bases: TGTGCCAGCAGCATATTTGGGTGGCGGGAAGAAACCGGGGAGCTGTTTTTT.

This chain joins TRBV6-5 and TRBJ1-1, with D perhaps matching TRBD1 (5 bases). V lost 5 bases and J 12 bases, leaving 13 bases between the germline ends. The CDR3 extends over 11 amino acids. Per germline, CDR1 MNHEY and CDR2 SVGAGI. The CDR3 loop is CASSLDGDPFF. Written as DNA, the CDR3 is TGTGCCAGCAGTCTCGACGGGGACCCTTTCTTT.

Comment on this clonotype: As the CDR3 is not closed by the conserved phenylalanine or tryptophan, this likely results from a read error. The V gene is TRBV5-5, the J gene TRBJ1-5; D unresolved. There are 14 residues in the CDR3. V lost 3 bases and J lost 5, with 12 bases in between. Germline V gene data show CDR1 as SGHKS and CDR2 as YYEKEE (reference sequence). CDR3 in DNA: TGTGCCAGCAGCTCGGGTCATGGGGATCAGCCCCAGCATCTT. This translates into CASSSGHGDQPQHL.

This rearrangement joins TRBV19 to TRBJ1-5, with D maybe TRBD1 (6 bases). Per germline, CDR1 LNHDA and CDR2 SQIVND (reference sequence). The CDR3 has 15 residues. The V and J ends lost 6 bases and 5 bases respectively, with 17 bases between them. DNA of the CDR3: TGTGCCAGTAGCGCCCTCGGCAGGGGAGATCAGCCCCAGCATTTT. Amino acids: CASSALGRGDQPQHF.

This clonotype was seen many times. The chain has TRBV3-1 and TRBJ1-4; a possible D gene is TRBD1 (5 bases). V was shortened by 1 base and J by 8 bases, with 26 bases between the two germline ends. In germline, CDR1 is LGHDT, CDR2 YNNKEL (reference sequence). The CDR3 totals 19 residues. Here the CDR3 reads CASSQGPRFRQGPREKLFF. CDR3 nucleotides: TGTGCCAGCAGCCAAGGGCCCCGGTTTAGGCAGGGTCCTAGGGAAAAACTGTTTTTT.

This clonotype was seen a handful of times. CDR3: CASSSTSGNYNEQFF. The CDR3 DNA reads TGTGCCAGCAGCTCCACTAGCGGGAATTACAATGAGCAGTTCTTC. This chain joins TRBV7-9 and TRBJ2-1, with 10 nucleotides matching TRBD2. The CDR3 length is 15 residues. J was trimmed by 4 bases and V by 4 bases; bases with no gene match: 4. Germline CDR1 SEHNR, CDR2 FQNEAQ (reference sequence).

This clonotype has just a few counts. The chain combines TRBV12-3 or TRBV12-4 with TRBJ1-1; D call uncertain. The CDR3 spans 16 residues. Between the trimmed V and J ends, which lost 0 bases and 5 bases, there was a span of 16 bases. Here the CDR3 reads CASSLARGGSRTEAFF. The CDR3 DNA reads as TGTGCCAGCAGTTTAGCGAGAGGCGGGTCGAGGACTGAAGCTTTCTTT.

The chain recombines TRBV29-1 with TRBJ2-1, with D maybe TRBD1 (6 bases). CDR3 length: 13 amino acids. Deletions cut 7 bases from V and 9 bases from J, with 19 bases between. Germline lookup yields CDR1 SQVTM and CDR2 ANQGSEA. CDR3 residues: CSADRGSGGEQFF. For the CDR3, the DNA is TGCAGCGCCGATAGGGGGTCAGGAGGTGAGCAGTTCTTC.

This clonotype was observed a single time. It may be a read error: a sequence one base away is much more abundant. CDR3 nucleotides: TGTGCCAGCAGTGAGTTTTGGTCCCCTTTTGGCTACACCTTC. It codes for CASSEFWSPFGYTF. The chain links TRBV2 to TRBJ1-2; no reliable D call. The CDR3 loop spans 14 amino acids. CDR1 is SNHLY, CDR2 FYNNEI, per germline. Trimming cost V 3 bases and J 7 bases, with 15 bases left between them. Combining the CDR3 with reference TRBV2 and TRBJ1-2 gives the whole variable domain EPEVTQTPSHQVTQMGQEVILRCVPISNHLYFYWYRQILGQKVEFLVSFYNNEISEKSEIFDDQFSVERPDGSNFTLKIRSTKLEDSAMYFCASSEFWSPFGYTFGSGTRLTVV.

The chain uses TRBV11-3 and TRBJ2-1; D possibly uses TRBD1 or TRBD2 (6 bases each). The CDR3 totals 15 residues. Germline CDR1 is SGHNT and CDR2 is YENEEA. The germline V and J ends were trimmed by 5 bases and 4 bases, with 15 bases remaining between them. The CDR3 here is CASSRWSGAYNEQFF. As DNA, the CDR3 is TGTGCCAGCAGCCGATGGTCGGGGGCGTACAATGAGCAGTTCTTC.

This chain uses TRBV12-3 or TRBV12-4 with TRBJ2-3; 8 bases match TRBD2. This CDR3 region has 19 residues. Trimming removed 6 bases from V and 0 bases from J; junction bases left unmatched: 17. The CDR3, as DNA: TGTGCCAGCAGCATACCTATAGCGGGACAAGAACCTAGCACAGATACGCAGTATTTT. Its protein is CASSIPIAGQEPSTDTQYF.

This clonotype occurred a few times. This rearrangement joins TRBV12-3 or TRBV12-4 to TRBJ2-1, with 16 nucleotides matching TRBD2. This CDR3 comprises 17 residues. V dropped 6 bases and J dropped 10; count of bases not matched to a gene: 12. The CDR3 spells CASSRPGLAGGGGEQFF. The CDR3 DNA follows: TGTGCCAGCAGCAGACCGGGACTAGCGGGAGGGGGCGGGGAGCAGTTCTTC.

There are a few counts of this clonotype. The chain employs TRBV11-3 and TRBJ2-7; D possibly corresponds to TRBD2 (7 bases). The CDR3 has 14 residues. Trimming took 2 bases from V and 2 from J, leaving 10 bases between them. Germline lookup yields CDR1 SGHNT and CDR2 YENEEA. The CDR3 region is CASSLSGGPYEQYF. The CDR3 DNA sequence: TGTGCCAGCAGCTTATCCGGGGGGCCCTACGAGCAGTACTTC.

This clonotype was recorded many times. The chain carries TRBV28 and TRBJ2-1; no reliable D call. Trimming stripped 1 base from V and 8 bases from J, with 6 bases between. CDR1 and CDR2 (germline): MDHEN, SYDVKM. The CDR3 totals 12 residues. The CDR3 here is CASSLYEDEQFF. Here the CDR3 DNA reads TGTGCCAGCAGTTTATATGAGGATGAGCAGTTCTTC.

This chain joins TRBV20-1 and TRBJ1-5, with 9 positions matching TRBD1. The germline V gene encodes CDR1 DFQATT and CDR2 SNEGSKA (reference sequence). CDR3 length: 17 amino acids. Trimming cost V 1 base and J 3 bases; bases outside gene matches: 10. This chain's CDR3 is CSARAPGTGWNNQPQHF. CDR3 DNA sequence: TGCAGTGCTAGAGCCCCCGGGACAGGGTGGAACAATCAGCCCCAGCATTTT.

This clonotype occurred many times. The CDR3 here is CASSRGGSTDTQYF. DNA of the CDR3: TGTGCCAGCAGCCGCGGCGGGAGCACAGATACGCAGTATTTT. V gene TRBV3-1 combines with J gene TRBJ2-3; D is possibly TRBD2 (5 bases). Germline CDR1 reads LGHDT; CDR2 reads YNNKEL (reference sequence). This CDR3 region has 14 residues. Trimming stripped 4 bases from V and 0 bases from J, with 8 bases between.

This chain joins TRBV4-2 and TRBJ2-2, with no clear D. CDR1 is LGHNA and CDR2 is YNFKEQ in the germline V gene. The V end lost 3 bases, the J end lost 6 bases, and 8 bases lay between the germline ends. This CDR3 has 13 amino acids. CDR3 protein: CASSQGISGELFF. CDR3 bases: TGTGCCAGCAGCCAGGGTATATCCGGGGAGCTGTTTTTT.

This chain uses TRBV19 with TRBJ1-2, with TRBD1 identical over 7 bases. This CDR3 comprises 14 residues. The V gene end was trimmed by 4 bases and the J gene end by 8 bases; junction bases not matched to a gene: 10. Per the germline V gene, CDR1 is LNHDA and CDR2 is SQIVND (reference sequence). The CDR3 DNA reads TGTGCCAGTAGTACCCAAGGGGGCCGTCGGGGCTACACCTTC. Its protein is CASSTQGGRRGYTF.

This clonotype was detected only a few times. The CDR3 sequence is CASSLATDRGLSYEQYF. The CDR3, as DNA: TGTGCCAGCAGCTTAGCCACTGACAGGGGGCTCTCCTACGAGCAGTACTTC. The chain couples TRBV7-8 to TRBJ2-7; 10 bases map to TRBD1. The V gene's germline CDR1 is SGHVS and CDR2 FQNEAQ. This CDR3 comprises 17 residues. Losses at the gene ends were 0 bases for V and 0 bases for J; bases not matched to a gene: 5.

The chain is built from TRBV20-1 and TRBJ2-1; D may be TRBD1 or TRBD2 (7 bases each). The CDR3 is 14 amino acids. The V gene's germline CDR1 is DFQATT and CDR2 SNEGSKA (reference sequence). Trimming shortened V by 6 bases and J by 2 bases, and 14 bases separated the two germline ends. CDR3 protein: CSARGGPAYNEQFF. CDR3 nucleotides: TGCAGTGCCAGGGGGGGGCCCGCCTACAATGAGCAGTTCTTC.